Below, 17 T cell receptor beta chains from the same sample are listed, as sequenced in a study of blood T cell repertoires in COVID-19. Assay: immunoSEQ multiplex PCR; the TCRdb copy retains only in-frame clones and omits some. Of around 300,000 clones in the sample, 75% to 95% were seen once. The specimen sequenced was PBMCs or T cells enriched from blood (not recorded which). All receptors come from a woman aged 25 to 39 who had recovered from COVID-19.

This chain joins TRBV30 and TRBJ2-7; the match to TRBD1 covers 7 bases. The CDR3 has 15 amino acids. The trim removed 0 bases at V and 2 bases at J, leaving 7 bases unmatched. Germline V gene lookup returns CDR1 GTSNPN and CDR2 SVGIG (reference sequence). CDR3 in DNA: TGTGCCTGGAGTGTAAGGTTCGACAGGGCCTACGAGCAGTACTTC. Protein product: CAWSVRFDRAYEQYF.

A single count supports this clone. The chain links TRBV27 to TRBJ2-3; 9 nucleotides agree with TRBD2. The CDR3 has 16 amino acids. The ends lost 6 bases at V and 3 bases at J; junction bases unmatched: 10. Germline lookup yields CDR1 MNHEY and CDR2 SMNVEV (reference sequence). CDR3 residues: CASRGLSGSVTDTQYF. CDR3 bases: TGTGCCAGCAGAGGCCTTAGCGGGAGCGTGACAGATACGCAGTATTTT.

The V and J genes are TRBV21-1 and TRBJ2-2; the table names TRBD2, a call not compared with the DNA. TRBV21-1 counts as a pseudogene. The CDR3 spans 18 residues. CDR3: CASSKRTSGRADTGELFF. The CDR3 DNA reads TGTGCCAGCAGCAAACGTACTAGCGGGAGGGCCGACACCGGGGAGCTGTTTTTT.

This chain links TRBV24-1 with TRBJ1-5, with D possibly TRBD1 on 6 matching bases. Germline V gene sequence: CDR1 KGHDR, CDR2 SFDVKD. The V end lost 0 bases, the J end lost 0 bases, and 11 bases lay between the germline ends. The CDR3 length is 17 residues. CDR3 protein: CATSDLPGHRSNQPQHF. The CDR3 DNA is TGTGCCACCAGTGATTTGCCGGGACACCGTAGCAATCAGCCCCAGCATTTT.

The DNA for the CDR3 is TGTGCCAGCAGTGAAAGTTTGGGGGGGAATCAGCCCCAGCATTTT. Translation: CASSESLGGNQPQHF. The chain joins TRBV6-1 to TRBJ1-5; perhaps TRBD1 as D (5 bases). Trimming shortened V by 2 bases and J by 4 bases, and 12 bases separated the two germline ends. Germline values: CDR1 MNHNS, CDR2 SASEGT. This CDR3 has 15 amino acids.

This clone was seen once. J is TRBJ1-1 and V is TRBV7-9, with D uncertain. The CDR3 is 16 residues long. Germline V gene lookup returns CDR1 SEHNR and CDR2 FQNEAQ (reference sequence). The V gene lost 0 bases and the J gene lost 0 bases, with 11 bases spanning the gap. DNA for the CDR3: TGTGCCAGCAGCTTAGCGAAGAGGCCTATGAACACTGAAGCTTTCTTT. Protein product: CASSLAKRPMNTEAFF.

V usage is TRBV5-1 and J usage is TRBJ2-3, with 7 nucleotides matching TRBD2. Germline values: CDR1 SGHRS, CDR2 YFSETQ. This CDR3 is built from 14 residues. J gave up 2 bases and V 3 bases, and 3 bases lay outside the gene matches. CDR3 region: CASSYGLDTDTQYF. The CDR3 DNA follows: TGCGCCAGCAGCTATGGACTAGACACAGATACGCAGTATTTT.

The CDR3 nucleotides read TGTGCCAGCAGCTTACCAGGGGCGCAGTCCACCGGGGAGCTGTTTTTT. Its protein product is CASSLPGAQSTGELFF. The chain has TRBV7-9 and TRBJ2-2; the D gene is possibly TRBD1 (6 bases). V shed 2 bases and J shed 4 bases, with 14 bases lying between them. This CDR3 has 16 residues. Germline V CDR1 and CDR2: SEHNR, FQNEAQ (reference sequence).

This clone was observed a handful of times. CDR3 nucleotide sequence: TGTGCCAGCAGCGCAATCCAGACTAGCGGGCCCCCCAATGAGCAGTTCTTC. It codes for CASSAIQTSGPPNEQFF. The J gene is TRBJ2-1, the V gene TRBV9; 10 bases fit TRBD2. The CDR3 sequence is 17 residues long. CDR1 SGDLS and CDR2 YYNGEE come from the germline V gene. With 3 bases clipped from V and 6 bases from J, the junction kept 12 bases outside the gene matches. The whole variable domain, remainder taken from reference TRBV9 and TRBJ2-1, is DSGVTQTPKHLITATGQRVTLRCSPRSGDLSVYWYQQSLDQGLQFLIQYYNGEERAKGNILERFSAQQFPDLHSELNLSSLELGDSALYFCASSAIQTSGPPNEQFFGPGTRLTVL.

The rearrangement uses TRBV9 and TRBJ1-1, with 9 bases aligning to TRBD1. The V gene end was trimmed by 3 bases and the J gene end by 3 bases; junction bases not matched to a gene: 9. Germline V gene sequence: CDR1 SGDLS, CDR2 YYNGEE. This CDR3 contains 16 residues. CDR3 nucleotides: TGTGCCAGCAGCGACCCTCAACAGGGGGCGGACACTGAAGCTTTCTTT. It is translated as CASSDPQQGADTEAFF.

The rearrangement links TRBV30 to TRBJ1-5; weak D call: TRBD1 (6 bases). Germline assignment: CDR1 GTSNPN and CDR2 SVGIG (reference sequence). V was clipped by 4 bases and J by 6 bases, with 19 bases between them. CDR3 length equals 15 residues. As DNA, the CDR3 is TGTGCCTGGACCACCACAGGGTTGGGACGTCAGCCCCAGCATTTT. This sequence encodes CAWTTTGLGRQPQHF. The full variable domain, with the rest looked up from reference TRBV30 and TRBJ1-5, is SQTIHQWPATLVQPVGSPLSLECTVEGTSNPNLYWYRQAAGRGLQLLFYSVGIGQISSEVPQNLSASRPQDRQFILSSKKLLLSDSGFYLCAWTTTGLGRQPQHFGDGTRLSIL.

The CDR3 nucleotides are TGTGCCAGCAGTTTATGGCAGGGAATGGGTCAGCCCCAGCATTTT. Its protein product is CASSLWQGMGQPQHF. The V gene is TRBV28, the J gene TRBJ1-5, with a weak D call TRBD1 (5 bases). The germline V gene encodes CDR1 MDHEN and CDR2 SYDVKM. The CDR3 runs to 15 residues. The V gene lost 0 bases and the J gene lost 6 bases, with 12 bases spanning the gap.

Comment on this clone: Within the sample, other DNA sequences also encode this same CDR3. The rearrangement uses TRBV29-1 and TRBJ1-1; 7 positions agree with TRBD1. Losses at the gene ends were 6 bases for V and 0 bases for J; bases not matched to a gene: 4. The germline V gene has CDR1 SQVTM and CDR2 ANQGSEA. The CDR3 has 13 amino acids. CDR3 in DNA: TGCAGCGTCCGTGACAGGGTGAACACTGAAGCTTTCTTT. Translating gives CSVRDRVNTEAFF.

CDR3 residues: CAWRVDRDTEAFF. In DNA form, the CDR3 reads TGTGCCTGGAGAGTCGACAGAGACACTGAAGCTTTCTTT. V gene TRBV30 combines with J gene TRBJ1-1; D might be TRBD1 (5 bases). The V gene's germline CDR1 is GTSNPN and CDR2 SVGIG (reference sequence). The CDR3 is made up of 13 amino acids. The V and J ends lost 3 bases and 3 bases respectively, with 11 bases between them. Together with reference TRBV30 and TRBJ1-1, the CDR3 gives the full variable domain: SQTIHQWPATLVQPVGSPLSLECTVEGTSNPNLYWYRQAAGRGLQLLFYSVGIGQISSEVPQNLSASRPQDRQFILSSKKLLLSDSGFYLCAWRVDRDTEAFFGQGTRLTVV.

The chain has TRBV6-8 and TRBJ1-3, with TRBD1 matching over 9 bases. The V segment lost 4 bases and the J segment 0 bases; nucleotides outside the gene matches: 4. Per germline, CDR1 MNHGY and CDR2 SAAAGT. The CDR3 runs to 16 residues. This chain's CDR3 is CASSSGQGISGNTIYF. The CDR3 coding sequence is TGTGCCAGCAGTTCGGGACAGGGTATCTCTGGAAACACCATATATTTT.

The chain links TRBV18 to TRBJ2-1; D remains ambiguous. Between the trimmed V and J ends, which lost 3 bases and 0 bases, there was a span of 12 bases. The CDR3 spans 16 residues. The germline V gene encodes CDR1 KGHSH and CDR2 LQKENI. CDR3 DNA sequence: TGTGCCAGCTCACCGAATGGCAGATTCTCCTACAATGAGCAGTTCTTC. This sequence encodes CASSPNGRFSYNEQFF. The entire variable domain, with the rest obtained from reference TRBV18 and TRBJ2-1, is as follows: NAGVMQNPRHLVRRRGQEARLRCSPMKGHSHVYWYRQLPEEGLKFMVYLQKENIIDESGMPKERFSAEFPKEGPSILRIQQVVRGDSAAYFCASSPNGRFSYNEQFFGPGTRLTVL.

V is TRBV7-3 and J is TRBJ2-1; 9 bases are a match to TRBD2. V shed 5 bases and J 7 bases; nucleotides not matched to a gene: 6. The CDR3 runs 14 residues. Germline CDR1 SGHTA, CDR2 FQGTGA. CDR3 loop: CASSLAGSGNEQFF. In DNA, the CDR3 is TGTGCCAGCAGCCTAGCGGGGTCTGGAAATGAGCAGTTCTTC.